This passage covers 7 T cell receptor beta chains from one sample sequenced in a study of OX40 agonist ivuxolimab in advanced cancers. This table comes from immunoSEQ multiplex PCR, and its TCRdb copy is limited to in-frame clones, with some not included. The table records 45,000 to 55,000 clones, 90% to 95% of them present only once. The material sequenced was CD4+ or CD8+ T cells sorted from blood, taken in a trial of the OX40 agonist ivuxolimab. The receptors come from an adult with an advanced solid tumor such as melanoma, head and neck, liver or kidney cancer.

The chain recombines TRBV4-3 with TRBJ1-3; no clear D gene. Trimming pared 1 base from V and 0 bases from J, leaving 13 bases between. The CDR3 has 17 residues. Germline V CDR1 and CDR2: LGHNA, YSLEER. This CDR3 is CASSQVRPGLSGNTIYF. The CDR3 bases are TGCGCCAGCAGCCAAGTAAGACCGGGTCTCTCTGGAAACACCATATATTTT.

The chain has TRBV5-1 and TRBJ2-1; 10 bases fit TRBD2. Losses at the gene ends were 4 bases for V and 3 bases for J; bases not matched to a gene: 7. Germline CDR1 reads SGHRS; CDR2 reads YFSETQ. The CDR3 consists of 16 residues. The CDR3 region is CASSAGLAESYNEQFF. In DNA, the CDR3 is TGCGCCAGCAGCGCTGGACTAGCGGAAAGCTACAATGAGCAGTTCTTC.

This clone was recorded once. The rearrangement links TRBV4-2 to TRBJ2-5; D is undetermined. CDR1 is LGHNA, CDR2 YNFKEQ, per germline. V lost 0 bases to trimming and J lost 4 bases, with 15 bases between them. The CDR3 is made up of 16 amino acids. Here the CDR3 DNA reads TGTGCCAGCAGCCAAGATCGGGCGGCCAGGACAGAGACCCAGTACTTC. It codes for CASSQDRAARTETQYF.

On this clone: At one end, the junction sequence differs from germline, possibly due to a read error. The chain couples TRBV5-1 to TRBJ2-3, with 11 bases that match TRBD2. Germline CDR1 SGHRS, CDR2 YFSETQ. The CDR3 totals 17 residues. The CDR3 nucleotides are TGCGCCAACAGCTTGGCCCCTGTAGCGGGAGGGGAAGATACGCAGTATTTT. Amino acid sequence: CANSLAPVAGGEDTQYF. Supplemented by reference TRBV5-1 and TRBJ2-3, the full variable domain reads KAGVTQTPRYLIKTRGQQVTLSCSPISGHRSVSWYQQTPGQGLQFLFEYFSETQRNKGNFPGRFSGRQFSNSRSEMNVSTLELGDSALYLCANSLAPVAGGEDTQYFGPGTRLTVL.

The V call is TRBV30, the J call TRBJ2-7; D unclear. The germline V and J ends were trimmed by 0 bases and 7 bases, with 10 bases remaining between them. The CDR3 sequence is 12 residues long. Per the germline V gene, CDR1 is GTSNPN and CDR2 is SVGIG (reference sequence). CDR3 nucleotide sequence: TGTGCCTGGAGTGTACCCCTACGGGAGCAGTACTTC. Its protein product is CAWSVPLREQYF.

The rearrangement links TRBV27 to TRBJ2-7; D perhaps matches TRBD2 (5 bases). CDR3 length: 15 amino acids. Per germline, CDR1 MNHEY and CDR2 SMNVEV (reference sequence). Trimming took 6 bases from V and 3 from J, leaving 18 bases between them. The CDR3 protein is CASSWGTGSFYEQYF. CDR3 sequence (DNA): TGTGCCAGCAGCTGGGGAACGGGGAGCTTCTACGAGCAGTACTTC.

V gene TRBV28 combines with J gene TRBJ2-7, with 7 bases identical to TRBD1. Germline CDR1 MDHEN, CDR2 SYDVKM. CDR3 size: 15 residues. The trim removed 7 bases at V and 2 bases at J, leaving 11 bases unmatched. CDR3 nucleotide sequence: TGTGCCAGCACCCCAACGGACAGGCCTCCCTACGAGCAGTACTTC. It translates to CASTPTDRPPYEQYF.